The entry below describes one T cell receptor (beta chain). Its antigen is still unknown. The sample is drawn from a study of T cell responses to AZD1222 COVID-19 vaccine. Overall study results and limits: Spike-specific TCR breadth and depth grew following two AZD1222 doses. The study identified only six AZD1222 recipients as seropositive at baseline. Clonal diversity was possibly underestimated, and the donors were mostly white British, with more females.

J was trimmed by 7 bases and V by 4 bases; bases with no gene match: 10. The CDR3 has 15 residues. Germline V CDR1 and CDR2: SGHRS, YFSETQ. Assay used: immunoSEQ multiplex PCR; TCRdb lists only in-frame clones, some missing. The data contain roughly 97,000 clones, roughly 90% of them singletons. Sequencing used peripheral blood, obtained on day 0 of AZD1222 vaccination. The TCR was taken from an adult in good health. V is TRBV5-1 and J is TRBJ1-1; 10 nucleotides match TRBD1. CDR3 nucleotide sequence: TGCGCCAGCAGCCCCTATGGACAGGGGGAAAGTGAAGCTTTCTTT. Its translation: CASSPYGQGESEAFF. The complete variable domain, with remaining parts taken from reference TRBV5-1 and TRBJ1-1, reads KAGVTQTPRYLIKTRGQQVTLSCSPISGHRSVSWYQQTPGQGLQFLFEYFSETQRNKGNFPGRFSGRQFSNSRSEMNVSTLELGDSALYLCASSPYGQGESEAFFGQGTRLTVV.